This TCR beta chain was recovered during a study of T cells in Graves' hyperthyroidism and ophthalmopathy. This clonotype was seen ten or more times. RNA transcripts yielded amplified TCR beta CDR3 regions. Using the HTBI primer set, a first-round RT-PCR was run on the TCR CDR3. TCRdb re-derived calls from the multiplex PCR reads in MiXCR, one entry per CDR3 protein. This sample has approximately 430,000 distinct CDR3 sequences, with about a sixth found just once. Germline V gives CDR1 MGHRA, CDR2 YSYEKL. The CDR3 is made up of 16 amino acids. V lost 2 bases to trimming and J lost 5 bases, with 16 bases between them.

This TCR was sampled from a woman younger than 30 with Graves' hyperthyroidism. Specimen: blood. The V call is TRBV4-1, the J call TRBJ2-1; D is ambiguous. The CDR3 loop is CASSQPRQSRNNEQFF. CDR3 nucleotides: TGCGCCAGCAGCCAACCGAGGCAGTCTAGGAACAATGAGCAGTTCTTC.